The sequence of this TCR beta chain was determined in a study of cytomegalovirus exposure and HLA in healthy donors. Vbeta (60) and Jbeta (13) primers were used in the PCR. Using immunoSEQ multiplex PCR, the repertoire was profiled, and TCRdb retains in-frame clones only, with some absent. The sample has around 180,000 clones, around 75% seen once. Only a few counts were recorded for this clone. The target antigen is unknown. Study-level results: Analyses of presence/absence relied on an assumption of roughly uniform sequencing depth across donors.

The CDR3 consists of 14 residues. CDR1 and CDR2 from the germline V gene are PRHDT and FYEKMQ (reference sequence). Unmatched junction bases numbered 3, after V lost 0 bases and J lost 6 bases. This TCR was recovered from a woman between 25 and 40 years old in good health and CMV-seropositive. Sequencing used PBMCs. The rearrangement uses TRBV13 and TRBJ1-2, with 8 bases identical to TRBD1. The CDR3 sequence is CASSLGDRADGYTF. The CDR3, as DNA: TGTGCCAGCAGCTTAGGGGACAGGGCGGATGGCTACACCTTC.